This T cell receptor (beta chain) was sequenced for a study of blood T cell repertoires in COVID-19. About the study: Both acute and convalescent COVID-19 samples were obtained from the United States, Italy and Spain. Sample material is recorded as cDNA or gDNA derived from T cells, B-cell-depleted T cells, or PBMCs.

Profiled with immunoSEQ multiplex PCR; TCRdb holds only in-frame clones, not every one. The repertoire includes some 350,000 clones, approximately 91% of them detected once, and around 6.6% sits in the top ten. This clone was found a few times. Germline V lookup: CDR1 MNHEY, CDR2 SMNVEV (reference sequence). The CDR3 is 17 residues long. V lost 1 base to trimming and J lost 1 base, with 16 bases between them. Sequencing input: peripheral blood. This sequence originates from a woman aged 65 to 85 with COVID-19, enrolled during active disease. The chain combines TRBV27 with TRBJ1-1; D is perhaps TRBD1 (5 bases). This CDR3 is CASSLFHGGRENTEAFF. The CDR3 DNA is TGTGCCAGCAGTTTATTTCACGGGGGACGGGAGAACACTGAAGCTTTCTTT.